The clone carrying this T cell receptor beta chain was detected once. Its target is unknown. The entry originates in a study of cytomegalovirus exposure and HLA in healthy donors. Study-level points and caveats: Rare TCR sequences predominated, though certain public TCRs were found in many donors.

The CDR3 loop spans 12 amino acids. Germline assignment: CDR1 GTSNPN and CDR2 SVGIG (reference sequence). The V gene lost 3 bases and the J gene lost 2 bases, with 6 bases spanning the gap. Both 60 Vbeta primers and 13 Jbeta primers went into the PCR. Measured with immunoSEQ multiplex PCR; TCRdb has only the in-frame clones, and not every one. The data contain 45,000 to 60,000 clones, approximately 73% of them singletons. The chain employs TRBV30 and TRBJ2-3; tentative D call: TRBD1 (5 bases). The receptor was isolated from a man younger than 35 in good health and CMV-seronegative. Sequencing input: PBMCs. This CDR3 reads CAWRDNTDTQYF. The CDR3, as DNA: TGTGCCTGGAGGGACAACACAGATACGCAGTATTTT. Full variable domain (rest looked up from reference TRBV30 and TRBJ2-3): SQTIHQWPATLVQPVGSPLSLECTVEGTSNPNLYWYRQAAGRGLQLLFYSVGIGQISSEVPQNLSASRPQDRQFILSSKKLLLSDSGFYLCAWRDNTDTQYFGPGTRLTVL.